These 25 T cell receptor beta chains share one sample of origin, sequenced in a study of CD8+CD57+ T cells in acquired aplastic anemia. It was genomic DNA that served as the template for profiling TCR beta VDJ and CDR3. TCRdb independently ran MiXCR on the reads; one entry per CDR3 protein. This table holds 200,000 to 250,000 distinct CDR3 sequences, 34% found once. The specimen was sorted CD4+, CD8+, or CD8+CD57+ T cells (not recorded which) from PBMCs. These receptors originate from a human donor in good health, serving as a control.

This clonotype was recorded many times. The chain uses TRBV20-1 and TRBJ2-7; D is possibly TRBD2 (5 bases). This CDR3 comprises 14 residues. Germline V gives CDR1 DFQATT, CDR2 SNEGSKA (reference sequence). The ends were cut back, 6 bases at V and 4 bases at J, with 19 bases in the middle. Here the CDR3 DNA reads TGCAGTGCCCGAGAGAGGCGGGTTGGGTACGAGCAGTACTTC. It encodes CSARERRVGYEQYF.

This clonotype was observed many times. The rearrangement joins TRBV2 to TRBJ1-5; no clear D. The V and J ends lost 8 bases and 8 bases respectively, with 13 bases between them. Germline V gives CDR1 SNHLY, CDR2 FYNNEI. The CDR3 covers 12 residues. CDR3 region: CASQYGAEPQHF. For the CDR3, the DNA is TGTGCCAGCCAGTACGGTGCCGAGCCCCAGCATTTT.

This clonotype has only a few counts. The J gene is TRBJ1-1, the V gene TRBV18; TRBD1 might be the D (5 bases). Germline CDR1 and CDR2: KGHSH and LQKENI. The V end was cut by 3 bases, the J end by 4 bases, with 15 bases between. The CDR3 has 15 amino acids. The CDR3 nucleotides are TGTGCCAGCTCACCCGGTACAGGCCATGGCACTGAAGCTTTCTTT. This sequence encodes CASSPGTGHGTEAFF.

The chain joins TRBV18 to TRBJ1-6, with 11 nucleotides matching TRBD1. There are 15 residues in the CDR3. Trimming cost V 6 bases and J 8 bases; bases outside gene matches: 6. Per germline, CDR1 KGHSH and CDR2 LQKENI. CDR3 bases: TGTGCCAGCTCCCGGACAGGGGGCTACGATTCACCCCTCCACTTT. Its protein product is CASSRTGGYDSPLHF.

As concerns this clonotype: A much larger clone lies one base from this, so it may be a read error. The chain couples TRBV2 to TRBJ1-2, with D perhaps matching TRBD1 (6 bases). CDR1 and CDR2 from the germline V gene are SNHLY and FYNNEI. The CDR3 is made up of 15 amino acids. As DNA, the CDR3 is TGTACCAGCAGTGAGGGGGGGGGGCGCGGGTATGGCTACACCTTC. Translated: CTSSEGGGRGYGYTF.

This clonotype came up many times. V gene TRBV19 combines with J gene TRBJ1-1; no reliable D call. The CDR3 runs to 14 residues. Deletions cut 2 bases from V and 1 base from J, with 8 bases between. Looked up from germline, CDR1 is LNHDA and CDR2 is SQIVND (reference sequence). The CDR3 loop is CASSIRQRNTEAFF. CDR3 DNA: TGTGCCAGTAGTATAAGACAACGGAACACTGAAGCTTTCTTT.

This clonotype was seen many times. The J gene is TRBJ1-1, the V gene TRBV2; no definite D call. Trimming removed 5 bases from V and 6 bases from J, with 10 bases in between. The CDR3 contains 12 residues. Germline loops: CDR1 SNHLY, CDR2 FYNNEI. The CDR3 here is CASSPPWPEAFF. Written as DNA, the CDR3 is TGTGCCAGCAGTCCCCCATGGCCTGAAGCTTTCTTT.

The chain couples TRBV6-5 to TRBJ1-1; 7 positions agree with TRBD1. This CDR3 has 13 residues. The V gene's germline CDR1 is MNHEY and CDR2 SVGAGI. Trimming took 4 bases from V and 3 from J; bases not matched to a gene: 2. The CDR3 protein is CASSFGQDTEAFF. The CDR3 region has the DNA TGTGCCAGCAGTTTCGGACAGGACACTGAAGCTTTCTTT.

There are many counts of this clonotype. Written as DNA, the CDR3 is TGCGCCAGCAGCTCTCACAGGGACCTGGGGGGCTACACCTTC. It translates to CASSSHRDLGGYTF. This chain links TRBV4-1 with TRBJ1-2; maybe TRBD1 (6 bases). The germline V and J ends were trimmed by 5 bases and 8 bases, with 18 bases remaining between them. The length of the CDR3 is 14 residues. In germline, CDR1 is MGHRA, CDR2 YSYEKL.

A word on this clonotype: One junction end disagrees with the germline gene, perhaps due to a read error. V is TRBV12-3 or TRBV12-4 and J is TRBJ2-7; 9 bases agree with TRBD1. The CDR3 contains 15 residues. CDR3 in DNA: TGTGCCACCAGTTTATCCGGGACAGGGCTCGTCGAGCAGTACTTC. It yields the protein CATSLSGTGLVEQYF.

This clonotype has only a few counts. The V and J genes are TRBV20-1 and TRBJ2-1, with 8 bases fitting TRBD2. With 1 base clipped from V and 0 bases from J, the junction kept 11 bases outside the gene matches. The CDR3 is 18 residues long. The germline V gene has CDR1 DFQATT and CDR2 SNEGSKA (reference sequence). CDR3 nucleotides: TGCAGTGCTAGAGGAGCGGGGGACCAAACGAGCTCCTACAATGAGCAGTTCTTC. This gives the protein CSARGAGDQTSSYNEQFF.

The gene calls are TRBV25-1 and TRBJ1-1; TRBD1 is a possible D gene (6 bases). The V gene lost 3 bases and the J gene lost 0 bases, with 11 bases spanning the gap. From germline, CDR1 is MGHDK and CDR2 SYGVNS. The CDR3 covers 15 residues. CDR3 protein: CASSESGHLNTEAFF. The DNA of the CDR3 is TGTGCCAGCAGTGAGTCGGGACACTTGAACACTGAAGCTTTCTTT. Full variable domain (rest looked up from reference TRBV25-1 and TRBJ1-1): EADIYQTPRYLVIGTGKKITLECSQTMGHDKMYWYQQDPGMELHLIHYSYGVNSTEKGDLSSESTVSRIRTEHFPLTLESARPSHTSQYLCASSESGHLNTEAFFGQGTRLTVV.

This chain uses TRBV5-1 with TRBJ2-7; 11 bases match TRBD1. Germline CDR1 and CDR2: SGHRS and YFSETQ. The J segment lost 7 bases and the V segment lost 5 bases, leaving 8 bases of the junction unmatched. This CDR3 has 14 amino acids. The CDR3 loop reads CASRSGQGVGEQYF. In nucleotides, the CDR3 is TGCGCCAGCAGATCGGGACAGGGGGTCGGGGAGCAGTACTTC.

Comment on this clonotype: This may stem from a read error, because a much larger clone lies one nucleotide away. The chain employs TRBV7-9 and TRBJ1-1; 7 bases match TRBD1. V gave up 4 bases and J gave up 3 bases; unmatched junction bases: 5. CDR3 length: 14 residues. Germline V CDR1 and CDR2: SEHNR, FQNEAQ (reference sequence). CDR3 residues: CASSYGQAHTEAFF. For the CDR3, the DNA is TGTGCCAGCAGCTACGGACAGGCACACACTGAAGCTTTCTTT.

This clonotype was seen repeatedly, ten times or more. The chain combines TRBV6-1 with TRBJ1-5; D is perhaps TRBD1 (6 bases). This CDR3 has 15 amino acids. The V gene's germline CDR1 is MNHNS and CDR2 SASEGT. Trimming took 6 bases from V and 7 from J, leaving 19 bases between them. The CDR3 region has the DNA TGTGCCAGCAGGTCGAGCAGGGGAGAAGGACAGCCCCAGCATTTT. The encoded protein is CASRSSRGEGQPQHF.

Ten or more counts support this clonotype. V is TRBV7-3 and J is TRBJ2-3; D gene uncertain. V shed 2 bases and J shed 1 base, with 7 bases lying between them. This CDR3 has 14 residues. The germline V gene has CDR1 SGHTA and CDR2 FQGTGA. The CDR3 region has the DNA TGTGCCAGCAGCTTATTCCCCCGCACAGATACGCAGTATTTT. The encoded protein is CASSLFPRTDTQYF.

The V and J genes are TRBV2 and TRBJ2-2; D gene ambiguous. Germline lookup yields CDR1 SNHLY and CDR2 FYNNEI. The CDR3 is 13 residues long. V lost 8 bases and J lost 3, with 10 bases in between. The CDR3: CASGVSYTGELFF. The CDR3 nucleotides are TGTGCCAGCGGGGTCTCATACACCGGGGAGCTGTTTTTT.

Note on this clonotype: This sequence may be a read error, since a much larger clone differs from it by one base. The J gene is TRBJ2-7, the V gene TRBV11-1; D gene ambiguous. Germline V gene data show CDR1 as SGHAT and CDR2 as FQDESV (reference sequence). This CDR3 has 16 residues. The CDR3 nucleotides are TGTTCCAGCAGCTTAGACTTGACCACTCGAGTCTACGAGCAGTACTTC. It codes for CSSSLDLTTRVYEQYF.

This clonotype has a count of ten or more. V is TRBV20-1 and J is TRBJ1-6; 8 positions agree with TRBD1. Germline V gene sequence: CDR1 DFQATT, CDR2 SNEGSKA (reference sequence). The CDR3 consists of 17 residues. V was clipped by 1 base and J by 10 bases; unmatched bases: 15. The CDR3 DNA reads TGCAGTGCTAGAGGAGTGCAGGGGGCAGGCATTGGCTCACCCCTCCACTTT. It codes for CSARGVQGAGIGSPLHF.

This clonotype was observed a few times. The CDR3 loop reads CASSPGLLGPSNQPQHF. The CDR3 DNA reads TGCGCCAGCAGCCCGGGGCTTCTGGGTCCTAGCAATCAGCCCCAGCATTTT. This rearrangement joins TRBV4-1 to TRBJ1-5, with TRBD1 as a possible D gene (5 bases). Germline CDR1 MGHRA, CDR2 YSYEKL. This CDR3 comprises 17 residues. V shed 4 bases and J shed 0 bases, with 16 bases lying between them.

This clonotype was seen more than once but under ten times. The chain has TRBV5-4 and TRBJ2-3; no firm D call. Trimming pared 5 bases from V and 4 bases from J, leaving 17 bases between. The CDR3 has 15 amino acids. Germline lookup yields CDR1 SGHNT and CDR2 YYREEE (reference sequence). The chain's CDR3 is CASRFLGSGADTQYF. CDR3 DNA: TGTGCCAGCAGGTTCCTGGGGTCTGGGGCAGATACGCAGTATTTT.

A few counts support this clonotype. Written as DNA, the CDR3 is TGTGCCAGCAGTGGGGCGACAGGGAAGATAGGTGGCTACACCTTC. Protein: CASSGATGKIGGYTF. The chain recombines TRBV6-1 with TRBJ1-2; TRBD1 agrees at 7 bases. CDR1 is MNHNS, CDR2 SASEGT, per germline. CDR3 length: 15 amino acids. J was trimmed by 7 bases and V by 4 bases; bases with no gene match: 12.

The genes are TRBV15 and TRBJ1-6; possibly TRBD1 for D (5 bases). Trimming left V 2 bases short and J 1 base short, with 6 bases between. The CDR3 runs to 15 residues. Germline assignment: CDR1 LNHNV and CDR2 YYDKDF (reference sequence). The CDR3 sequence: CATSRQGSYNSPLHF. The CDR3 DNA reads TGTGCCACCAGCAGACAGGGTTCCTATAATTCACCCCTCCACTTT. Complete variable domain (other parts from reference TRBV15 and TRBJ1-6): DAMVIQNPRYQVTQFGKPVTLSCSQTLNHNVMYWYQQKSSQAPKLLFHYYDKDFNNEADTPDNFQSRRPNTSFCFLDIRSPGLGDTAMYLCATSRQGSYNSPLHFGNGTRLTVT.

On this clonotype: This may be a read error: a much more frequent sequence differs by one nucleotide. The chain joins TRBV7-9 to TRBJ1-2; 11 positions agree with TRBD1. Germline V gives CDR1 SEHNR, CDR2 FQNEAQ (reference sequence). The CDR3 is made up of 15 amino acids. Trimming removed 9 bases from V and 7 bases from J; junction bases left unmatched: 13. CDR3 region: CASSIIGQGASGYTF. The CDR3 nucleotides are TGTGCCAGTAGTATAATCGGACAGGGGGCTAGTGGCTACACCTTC.

This chain links TRBV7-3 with TRBJ2-1, with 7 bases matching TRBD2. Germline CDR1 is SGHTA and CDR2 is FQGTGA. The J segment lost 9 bases and the V segment lost 2 bases, leaving 4 bases of the junction unmatched. The CDR3 contains 13 residues. This chain's CDR3 is CASSLGERGEQFF. The CDR3 DNA sequence: TGTGCCAGCAGCTTAGGGGAGCGGGGTGAGCAGTTCTTC.